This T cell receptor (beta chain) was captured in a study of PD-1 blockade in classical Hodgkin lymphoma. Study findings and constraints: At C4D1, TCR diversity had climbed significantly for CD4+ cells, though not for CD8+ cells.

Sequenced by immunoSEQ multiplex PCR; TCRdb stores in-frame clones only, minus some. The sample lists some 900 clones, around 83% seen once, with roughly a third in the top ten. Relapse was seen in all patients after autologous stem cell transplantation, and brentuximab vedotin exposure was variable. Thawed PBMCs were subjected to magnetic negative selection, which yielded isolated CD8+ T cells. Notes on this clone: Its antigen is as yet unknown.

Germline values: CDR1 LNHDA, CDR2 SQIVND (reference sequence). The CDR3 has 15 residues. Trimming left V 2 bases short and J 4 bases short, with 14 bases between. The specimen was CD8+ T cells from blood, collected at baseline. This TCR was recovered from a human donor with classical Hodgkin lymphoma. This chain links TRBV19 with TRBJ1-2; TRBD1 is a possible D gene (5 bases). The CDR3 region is CASSIWGRDSYGYTF. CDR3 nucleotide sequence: TGTGCCAGTAGTATATGGGGCAGAGATTCCTATGGCTACACCTTC.